Below are 15 T cell receptor beta chains sequenced from a single sample in a study of blood T cell repertoires in COVID-19. Using immunoSEQ multiplex PCR, the repertoire was profiled, and TCRdb retains in-frame clones only, with some absent. Counted here are about 210,000 clones, about 88% occurring once; the ten biggest clones make up 1.5% to 2%. Sequenced sample: peripheral blood. The receptors stem from a man between 65 and 85 years old with acute or convalescent COVID-19.

The V gene is TRBV2, the J gene TRBJ2-3; 12 nucleotides line up with TRBD2. The V gene's germline CDR1 is SNHLY and CDR2 FYNNEI. The V segment lost 4 bases and the J segment 4 bases; nucleotides outside the gene matches: 12. The CDR3 consists of 18 residues. The CDR3 loop is CASSVGLGRLAGADTQYF. DNA for the CDR3: TGTGCCAGCAGTGTAGGGCTGGGCCGACTAGCGGGAGCAGATACGCAGTATTTT. Full variable domain (rest looked up from reference TRBV2 and TRBJ2-3): EPEVTQTPSHQVTQMGQEVILRCVPISNHLYFYWYRQILGQKVEFLVSFYNNEISEKSEIFDDQFSVERPDGSNFTLKIRSTKLEDSAMYFCASSVGLGRLAGADTQYFGPGTRLTVL.

Only one count was recorded for this clone. The V and J genes are TRBV7-2 and TRBJ2-7; 8 nucleotides match TRBD1. CDR1 is SGHTA, CDR2 FQGNSA, per germline. The CDR3 runs to 18 residues. V was pared by 4 bases and J by 0 bases, with 14 bases of the junction left unmatched. CDR3 DNA: TGTGCCAGCAGCTCCCGACCCCCAGGACAGGGAAGCTCCTACGAGCAGTACTTC. Residues: CASSSRPPGQGSSYEQYF.

V usage is TRBV18 and J usage is TRBJ2-5; TRBD2 is a possible D gene (5 bases). The CDR3 covers 15 residues. Germline V gene data show CDR1 as KGHSH and CDR2 as LQKENI. Trimming removed 3 bases from V and 0 bases from J, with 11 bases in between. CDR3 nucleotides: TGTGCCAGCTCACCCTCTACTAGGTACCAAGAGACCCAGTACTTC. Translation gives CASSPSTRYQETQYF.

The chain combines TRBV3-1 (or the pseudogene TRBV3-2) with TRBJ1-2; D gene ambiguous. This CDR3 has 15 amino acids. Trimming cost V 4 bases and J 7 bases, with 19 bases left between them. Germline-derived CDR1 and CDR2 are LGHDT and YNNKEL (reference sequence). Written as DNA, the CDR3 is TGTGCCAGCAGCCTAGGCACCGGGGAGTTTGTTGGCTACACCTTC. This translates into CASSLGTGEFVGYTF.

This clone was detected once. The chain combines TRBV3-1 (or the pseudogene TRBV3-2) with TRBJ2-2; D is unresolved. CDR3 length: 14 amino acids. Per germline, CDR1 LGHDT and CDR2 YNNKEL (reference sequence). V was shortened by 5 bases and J by 5 bases, with 12 bases between the two germline ends. The CDR3 sequence: CASSRLEETGELFF. The CDR3, as DNA: TGTGCCAGCAGCAGGCTAGAAGAGACCGGGGAGCTGTTTTTT.

J is TRBJ2-5 and V is TRBV7-2; maybe TRBD2 (6 bases). The CDR3 loop spans 17 amino acids. Germline assignment: CDR1 SGHTA and CDR2 FQGNSA. The V and J ends lost 3 bases and 4 bases respectively, with 21 bases between them. The CDR3 loop is CASSFSLWGTPRETQYF. For the CDR3, the DNA is TGTGCCAGCAGCTTTTCTTTATGGGGGACTCCTCGAGAGACCCAGTACTTC.

The chain joins TRBV10-3 to TRBJ1-1; weak D call: TRBD1 (5 bases). V was shortened by 0 bases and J by 1 base, with 12 bases between the two germline ends. CDR1 and CDR2 (germline): ENHRY, SYGVKD. The CDR3 sequence is 16 residues long. The CDR3 reads CAISESPGPSNTEAFF. CDR3 DNA sequence: TGTGCCATCAGTGAGTCGCCAGGGCCGTCGAACACTGAAGCTTTCTTT.

This clone was seen ten or more times. The rearrangement uses TRBV28 and TRBJ2-1; 14 nucleotides line up with TRBD2. V shed 4 bases and J 8 bases; nucleotides not matched to a gene: 7. The CDR3 contains 16 residues. Germline V CDR1 and CDR2: MDHEN, SYDVKM. The CDR3 nucleotides read TGTGCCAGCAGTTGGGCGCGACTAGCGGGAGGGGATGAGCAGTTCTTC. Protein product: CASSWARLAGGDEQFF.

Concerning this clone itself: Other DNA sequences in the same sample also yield this CDR3. The V call is TRBV6-5, the J call TRBJ1-4; D is possibly TRBD1 (5 bases). CDR1 and CDR2 from the germline V gene are MNHEY and SVGAGI. The V end was cut by 0 bases, the J end by 5 bases, with 7 bases between. The CDR3 has 14 amino acids. In DNA form, the CDR3 reads TGTGCCAGCAGTTACTCCTACAGGAATGAAAAACTGTTTTTT. As protein: CASSYSYRNEKLFF.

The chain recombines TRBV7-3 with TRBJ2-5; D is ambiguous. This CDR3 is 13 amino acids long. Germline V gene sequence: CDR1 SGHTA, CDR2 FQGTGA. Trimming took off 5 bases at V and 5 bases at J, with 12 bases between the two ends. The CDR3 spells CASSPTREETQYF. The CDR3 nucleotides read TGTGCCAGCAGCCCGACACGAGAGGAGACCCAGTACTTC.

The chain has TRBV5-1 and TRBJ1-4; unclear D gene. Trimming took 0 bases from V and 3 from J, leaving 6 bases between them. The germline gives CDR1 SGHRS, CDR2 YFSETQ. The length of the CDR3 is 14 residues. CDR3 bases: TGCGCCAGCAGCTTGGTTCAGGCTAATGAAAAACTGTTTTTT. This translates into CASSLVQANEKLFF.

This CDR3 is CASSYKYTGEQFF. The CDR3 nucleotides read TGTGCCAGCAGCTATAAATACACAGGAGAGCAGTTCTTC. The rearrangement uses TRBV7-3 and TRBJ2-1; D is possibly TRBD1 (5 bases). The CDR3 is 13 residues long. Germline lookup yields CDR1 SGHTA and CDR2 FQGTGA. Trimming left V 4 bases short and J 10 bases short, with 14 bases between.

Many counts were recorded for this clone. This chain uses TRBV18 with TRBJ2-2, with no clear D. In germline, CDR1 is KGHSH, CDR2 LQKENI. The CDR3 runs to 16 residues. The germline V and J ends were trimmed by 2 bases and 8 bases, with 18 bases remaining between them. The CDR3 DNA reads TGTGCCAGCTCACCAATGCCGAGAGCCGATGAAGGGGAGCTGTTTTTT. Protein: CASSPMPRADEGELFF.

The chain joins TRBV7-2 to TRBJ1-6, with a tentative D call TRBD1 (5 bases). The CDR3 has 16 residues. CDR1 is SGHTA and CDR2 is FQGNSA in the germline V gene. Trimming shortened V by 1 base and J by 6 bases, and 13 bases separated the two germline ends. The CDR3 sequence: CASSLGTGQGNSPLHF. CDR3 sequence (DNA): TGTGCCAGCAGCTTAGGGACCGGTCAGGGTAATTCACCCCTCCACTTT.

The rearrangement uses TRBV3-1 (or the pseudogene TRBV3-2) and TRBJ2-5; no definite D call. Germline-derived CDR1 and CDR2 are LGHDT and YNNKEL (reference sequence). This CDR3 has 13 residues. Deletions cut 3 bases from V and 5 bases from J, with 10 bases between. CDR3 sequence reads: CASSQRYVETQYF. DNA for the CDR3: TGTGCCAGCAGCCAGCGATACGTGGAGACCCAGTACTTC.